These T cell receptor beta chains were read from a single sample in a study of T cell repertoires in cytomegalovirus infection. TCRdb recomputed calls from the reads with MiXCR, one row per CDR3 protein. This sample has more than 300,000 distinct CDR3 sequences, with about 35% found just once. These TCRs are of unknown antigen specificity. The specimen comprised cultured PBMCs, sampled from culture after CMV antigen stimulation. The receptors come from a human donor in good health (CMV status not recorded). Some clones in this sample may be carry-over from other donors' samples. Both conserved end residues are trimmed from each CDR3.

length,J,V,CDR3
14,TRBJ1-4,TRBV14,ASSRTGGATNEKLF
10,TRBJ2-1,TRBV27,ASSLRGQGTF
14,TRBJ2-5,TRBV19,ASSIGRTTALETQY
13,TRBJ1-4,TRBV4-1,ASSQEQGAYEKLF
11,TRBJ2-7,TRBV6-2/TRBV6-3,ASSWTSLYEQY
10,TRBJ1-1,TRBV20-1,SASRRDTEAF
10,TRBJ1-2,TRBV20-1,SGTGTNYGYT
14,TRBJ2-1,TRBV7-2,ASSLGRGQGYNEQF
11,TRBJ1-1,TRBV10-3,AIRDRVNTEAF
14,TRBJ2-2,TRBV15,ATSTRSGIYTGELF
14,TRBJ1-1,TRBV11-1,ASSLGAALPNTEAF
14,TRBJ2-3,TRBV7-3,ASSLRVSGNTDTQY
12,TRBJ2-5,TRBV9,ASSVSGSLVTQY
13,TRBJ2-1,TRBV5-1,ASSPTSGGSNEQF
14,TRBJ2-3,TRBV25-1,ASSTRGTGTTDTQY
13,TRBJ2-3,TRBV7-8,ASSLATRPTDTQY
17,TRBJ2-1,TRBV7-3,ASSLGVPRLAGGRNEQF
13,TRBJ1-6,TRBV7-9,ASSLEGTGNSPLH
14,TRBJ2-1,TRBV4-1,ASSHRTGGDYNEQF
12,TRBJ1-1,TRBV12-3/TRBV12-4,ASSLQGQGTEAF
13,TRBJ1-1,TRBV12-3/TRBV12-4,ASRTRDRGVTEAF